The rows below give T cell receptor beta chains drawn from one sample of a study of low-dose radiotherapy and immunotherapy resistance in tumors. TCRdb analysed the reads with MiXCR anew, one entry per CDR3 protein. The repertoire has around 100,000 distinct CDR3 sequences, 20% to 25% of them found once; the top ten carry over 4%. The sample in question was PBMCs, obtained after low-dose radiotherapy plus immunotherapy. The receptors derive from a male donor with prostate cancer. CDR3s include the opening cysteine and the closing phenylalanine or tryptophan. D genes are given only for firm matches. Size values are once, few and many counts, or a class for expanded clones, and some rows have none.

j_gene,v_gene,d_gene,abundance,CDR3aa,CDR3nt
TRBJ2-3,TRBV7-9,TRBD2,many,CASSPSSLAGTQYF,TGTGCCAGCAGTCCCTCCTCCCTAGCGGGTACGCAGTATTTT
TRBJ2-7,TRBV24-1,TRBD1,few,CATSDSDRGDHEQYF,TGTGCCACCAGTGATTCGGACAGGGGGGACCACGAGCAGTACTTC
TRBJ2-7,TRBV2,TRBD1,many,CASSGTGINEQYF,TGTGCCAGCAGTGGGACAGGGATCAACGAGCAGTACTTC
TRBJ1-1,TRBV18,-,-,CASSPEEVGNTEAFF,TGTGCCAGCTCACCAGAGGAGGTAGGGAACACTGAAGCATTCTTT
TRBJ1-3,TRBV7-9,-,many,CASSSGENTIYF,TGTGCCAGCAGCTCAGGGGAAAACACCATATATTTT
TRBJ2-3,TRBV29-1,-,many,CSVDTRTSTDTQYF,TGCAGCGTTGATACCAGGACTAGCACAGATACGCAGTATTTT
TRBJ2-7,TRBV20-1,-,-,CSARGPRAGSYEQYF,TGCAGTGCTAGAGGGCCCAGGGCGGGGAGCTACGAGCAGTACTTC
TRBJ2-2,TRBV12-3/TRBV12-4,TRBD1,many,CASSGIRDRVSGELFF,TGTGCCAGCAGTGGGATCCGGGACAGGGTATCCGGGGAGCTGTTTTTT
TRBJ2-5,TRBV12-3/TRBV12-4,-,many,CASSLQGSETQYF,TGTGCCAGCAGTTTGCAGGGGTCGGAGACCCAGTACTTC
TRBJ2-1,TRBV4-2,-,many,CASSQSRIGEQFF,TGTGCCAGCAGCCAATCAAGGATCGGTGAGCAGTTCTTC
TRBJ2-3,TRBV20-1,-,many,CSARDLQGTTDTQYF,TGCAGTGCTAGAGATTTGCAGGGCACGACAGATACGCAGTATTTT
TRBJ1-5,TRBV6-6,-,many,CASSPDRINQPQHF,TGTGCCAGCAGTCCAGACAGGATCAATCAGCCCCAGCATTTT
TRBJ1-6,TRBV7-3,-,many,CASSLDDNDSPLHF,TGTGCCAGCAGCTTAGATGATAACGATTCACCCCTCCACTTT
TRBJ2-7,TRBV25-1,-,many,CASSELQGSDEQYF,TGTGCCAGCAGTGAACTCCAGGGGTCCGACGAGCAGTACTTC
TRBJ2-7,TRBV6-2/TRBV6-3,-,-,CASSYYRAYEQYF,TGTGCCAGCAGTTACTACAGGGCCTACGAGCAGTACTTC
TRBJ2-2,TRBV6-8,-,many,CASSYTGGELFF,TGTGCCAGCAGTTACACCGGTGGGGAGCTGTTTTTT
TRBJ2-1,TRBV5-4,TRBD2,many,CASSLASGGAGEQFF,TGCGCCAGCAGCCTGGCTAGCGGGGGGGCCGGTGAGCAGTTCTTC
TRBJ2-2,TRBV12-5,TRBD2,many,CASGGDAGELFF,TGTGCTAGCGGGGGGGACGCCGGGGAGCTGTTTTTT
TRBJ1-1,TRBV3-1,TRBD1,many,CASSPNSLTGTAEAFF,TGTGCCAGCAGCCCAAACTCGTTGACAGGGACGGCTGAAGCTTTCTTT
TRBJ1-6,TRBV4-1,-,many,CASSQESGLNSPLHF,TGCGCCAGCAGCCAAGAGTCCGGGCTCAATTCACCCCTCCACTTT
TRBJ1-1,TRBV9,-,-,CASSASRGVNTEAFF,TGTGCCAGCAGCGCCTCCCGTGGGGTGAACACTGAAGCTTTCTTT
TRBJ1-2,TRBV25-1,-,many,CASSLGVVYTF,TGTGCCAGCAGCCTGGGGGTAGTCTACACCTTC
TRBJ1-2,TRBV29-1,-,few,CSAGPGVYGYTF,TGCAGCGCTGGGCCAGGGGTCTATGGCTACACCTTC
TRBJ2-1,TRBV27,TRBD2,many,CASRTGGANNEQFF,TGTGCCAGCAGAACCGGGGGGGCAAACAATGAGCAGTTCTTC
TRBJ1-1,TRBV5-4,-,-,CASSLGARQGQTEAFF,TGTGCCAGCAGCTTAGGGGCCAGGCAGGGCCAAACTGAAGCTTTCTTT
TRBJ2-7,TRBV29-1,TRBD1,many,CSVGGQGLEQYF,TGCAGCGTTGGGGGACAGGGGCTCGAGCAGTACTTC
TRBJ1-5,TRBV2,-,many,CASSELRDYGPQHF,TGTGCCAGCAGTGAATTACGGGACTACGGGCCCCAGCATTTT
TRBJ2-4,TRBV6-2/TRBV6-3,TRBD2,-,CASSRLAGGRIVDKNMQYF,TGTGCCAGCAGCCGACTAGCGGGGGGGCGGATTGTAGACAAAAACATGCAGTACTTC
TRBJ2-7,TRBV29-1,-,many,CSVRIAGRDEQYF,TGCAGCGTTCGGATTGCAGGGCGAGACGAGCAGTACTTC
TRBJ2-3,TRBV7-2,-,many,CASSPQQGGTDTQYF,TGTGCCAGCAGCCCCCAGCAAGGAGGGACAGATACGCAGTATTTT
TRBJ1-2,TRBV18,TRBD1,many,CASSPTGQGANGYTF,TGTGCCAGCTCACCAACGGGACAGGGGGCCAATGGCTACACCTTC
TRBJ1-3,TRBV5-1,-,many,CASSFSEGNTIYF,TGCGCCAGCAGCTTTTCAGAGGGAAACACCATATATTTT
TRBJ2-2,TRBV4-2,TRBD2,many,CASSQGPTSANTGELFF,TGTGCCAGCAGCCAAGGCCCGACTAGCGCGAACACCGGGGAGCTGTTTTTT
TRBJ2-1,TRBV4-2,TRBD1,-,CASSQEQGSSYNEQFF,TGTGCCAGCAGCCAAGAACAGGGGAGCTCCTACAATGAGCAGTTCTTC
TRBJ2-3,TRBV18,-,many,CASSNLGGTGTDTQYF,TGTGCCAGCTCAAATCTAGGCGGCACTGGCACAGATACGCAGTATTTT
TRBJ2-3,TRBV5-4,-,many,CASSLSEKRSTDTQYF,TGTGCCAGCAGCTTGTCGGAAAAACGAAGCACAGATACGCAGTATTTT
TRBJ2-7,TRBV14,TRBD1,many,CASSHGTGQYF,TGTGCCAGCAGCCACGGGACAGGGCAGTACTTC
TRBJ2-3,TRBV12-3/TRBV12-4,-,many,CASSSEDTQYF,TGTGCCAGCAGTTCCGAAGATACGCAGTATTTT